This TCR beta chain was retrieved from a study of OX40 agonist ivuxolimab in advanced cancers. Background on the study: Dosing consisted of intravenous ivuxolimab at 0.01 to 10 mg/kg every 2 weeks. Averaging approximately 60 years in age, with a range of roughly 23 to 80, the cohort was approximately 83% male. Eligibility admitted prior anti-PD-1, anti-PD-L1 or anti-CTLA-4 therapy; about 40% had some.

Germline CDR1 and CDR2: KGHSH and LQKENI. The CDR3 sequence is 12 residues long. V lost 6 bases to trimming and J lost 3 bases, with 9 bases between them. The repertoire was sequenced with immunoSEQ multiplex PCR; TCRdb's copy has only in-frame clones and lacks some. The sample lists roughly 86,000 clones, more than 90% occurring once. This clonotype originated in an adult with an advanced solid tumor such as melanoma, head and neck, liver or kidney cancer. The chain uses TRBV18 and TRBJ2-7; D unresolved. The sample in question was CD4+ or CD8+ T cells sorted from blood, obtained in a trial of the OX40 agonist ivuxolimab. Written as DNA, the CDR3 is TGTGCCAGCTCCGTTCAGGACTACGAGCAGTACTTC. This gives the protein CASSVQDYEQYF.